This T cell receptor beta chain was captured by sequencing in a study of shared clonotypes between healthy human individuals. On the study more broadly: Aged between 18 and 49, the donors were a couple of women and three men.

This clone was seen just once. Its antigen is unidentified. At a deep level, the assay was run. Under the authors' procedure: Quality scores were absent from the junction-only immunoSEQ sequences, so filtering differed. The assay was immunoSEQ multiplex PCR, and TCRdb's table has in-frame clones only and misses some. The V and J calls and the clone size are those of that table, but D and trimming were determined from the DNA. The sample lists about 1,800,000 clones, about 95% occurring once. The CDR3 totals 13 residues. V shed 2 bases and J shed 6 bases, with 11 bases lying between them. From germline, CDR1 is MNHEY and CDR2 SVGAGI. CD45RO-negative, CCR7-selected cells formed the naive CD8 fraction, which excluded terminally differentiated effector memory CD45RA+ cells. Study observations and caveats: An anticipated effect of sequencing depth on clonotype sharing among donors was recognized.

Material for sequencing was naive CD8+ T cells sorted from blood. The V and J genes are TRBV6-5 and TRBJ2-7, with TRBD1 as a possible D gene (6 bases). The receptor comes from a man aged 18 to 29 in good health. CDR3 sequence: CASSYMDRGEQYF. CDR3 bases: TGTGCCAGCAGTTACATGGACAGAGGCGAGCAGTACTTC.